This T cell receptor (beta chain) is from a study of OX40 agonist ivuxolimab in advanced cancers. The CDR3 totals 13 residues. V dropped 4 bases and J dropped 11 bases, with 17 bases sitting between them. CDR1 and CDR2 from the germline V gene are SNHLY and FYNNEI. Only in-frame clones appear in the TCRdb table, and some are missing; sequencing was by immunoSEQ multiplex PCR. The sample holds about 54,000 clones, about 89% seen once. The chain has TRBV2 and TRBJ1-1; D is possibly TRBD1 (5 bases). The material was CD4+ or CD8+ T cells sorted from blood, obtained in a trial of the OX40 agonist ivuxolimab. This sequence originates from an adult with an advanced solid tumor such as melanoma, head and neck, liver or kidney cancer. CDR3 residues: CASSVYRKAEAFF. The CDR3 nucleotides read TGTGCCAGCAGTGTGTACAGGAAGGCGGAGGCTTTCTTT.